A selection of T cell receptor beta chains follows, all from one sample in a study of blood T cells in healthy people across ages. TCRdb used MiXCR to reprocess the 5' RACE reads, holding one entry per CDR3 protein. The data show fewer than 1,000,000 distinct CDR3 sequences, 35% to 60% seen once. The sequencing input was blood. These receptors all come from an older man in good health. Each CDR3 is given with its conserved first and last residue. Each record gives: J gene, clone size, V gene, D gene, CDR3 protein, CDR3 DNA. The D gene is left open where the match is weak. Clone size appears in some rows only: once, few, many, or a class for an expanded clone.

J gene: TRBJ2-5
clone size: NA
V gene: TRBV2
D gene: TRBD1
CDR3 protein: CASSDPISGGRETQYF
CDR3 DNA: TGTGCCAGCAGCGACCCGATATCAGGGGGCAGAGAGACCCAGTACTTC

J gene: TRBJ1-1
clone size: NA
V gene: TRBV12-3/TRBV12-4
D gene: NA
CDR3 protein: CASTDTGFTEAFF
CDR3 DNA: TGTGCCAGCACCGATACAGGGTTCACTGAAGCTTTCTTT

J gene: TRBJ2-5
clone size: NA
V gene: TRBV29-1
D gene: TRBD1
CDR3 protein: CSVGQGRLAETQYF
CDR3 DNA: TGCAGCGTCGGACAGGGCCGCCTTGCAGAGACCCAGTACTTC

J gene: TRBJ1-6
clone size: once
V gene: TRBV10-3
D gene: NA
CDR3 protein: CAISESDSPLHF
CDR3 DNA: TGTGCCATCAGTGAGTCGGATTCACCCCTCCACTTT

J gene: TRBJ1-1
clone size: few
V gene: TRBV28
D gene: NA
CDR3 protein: CASSLVNEAFF
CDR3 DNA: TGTGCCAGCAGTTTAGTTAATGAAGCTTTCTTT

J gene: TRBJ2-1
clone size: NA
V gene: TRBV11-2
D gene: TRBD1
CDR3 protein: CASSRGQGFNEQFF
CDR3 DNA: TGTGCCAGCAGCCGGGGACAGGGATTCAATGAGCAGTTCTTC

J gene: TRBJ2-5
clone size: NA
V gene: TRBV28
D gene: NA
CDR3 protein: CASSFPARSETQYF
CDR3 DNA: TGTGCCAGCAGTTTCCCGGCGAGGTCAGAGACCCAGTACTTC

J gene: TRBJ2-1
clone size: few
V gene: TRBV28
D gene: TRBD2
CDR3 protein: CASSVALAEYNEQFF
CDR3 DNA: TGTGCCAGCAGTGTCGCGCTAGCGGAATACAATGAGCAGTTCTTC

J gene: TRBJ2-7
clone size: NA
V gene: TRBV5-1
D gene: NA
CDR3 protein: CASRTGSQDYEQYF
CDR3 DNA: TGCGCCAGCAGAACAGGGAGTCAGGACTACGAGCAGTACTTC

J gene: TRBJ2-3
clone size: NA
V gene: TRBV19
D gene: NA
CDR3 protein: CASRGATQDTQYF
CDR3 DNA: TGTGCCAGTAGGGGGGCCACTCAAGATACGCAGTATTTT

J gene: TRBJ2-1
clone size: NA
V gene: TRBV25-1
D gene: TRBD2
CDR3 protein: CASSEYELAGGWQETQFF
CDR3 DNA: TGTGCCAGCAGTGAATATGAGCTAGCGGGAGGCTGGCAAGAGACCCAGTTCTTC

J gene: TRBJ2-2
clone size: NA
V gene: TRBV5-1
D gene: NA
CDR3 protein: CASSLAESGNTGELFF
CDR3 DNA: TGCGCCAGCAGCTTGGCCGAAAGCGGTAACACCGGGGAGCTGTTTTTT

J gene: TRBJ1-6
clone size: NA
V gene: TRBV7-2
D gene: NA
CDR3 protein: CASSLGSMPGVYNSPLHF
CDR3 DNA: TGTGCCAGCAGCTTAGGCTCAATGCCAGGAGTCTATAATTCACCCCTCCACTTT

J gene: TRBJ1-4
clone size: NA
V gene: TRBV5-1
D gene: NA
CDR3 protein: CASSSGLGTLDEKLFF
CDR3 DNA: TGCGCCAGCAGCTCGGGACTCGGGACTCTGGATGAAAAACTGTTTTTT

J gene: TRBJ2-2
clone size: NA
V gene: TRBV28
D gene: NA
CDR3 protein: CASSFHATGELFF
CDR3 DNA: TGTGCCAGCAGTTTTCACGCAACCGGGGAGCTGTTTTTT

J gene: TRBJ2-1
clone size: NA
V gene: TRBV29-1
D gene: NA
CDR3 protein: CSVEEGAQSYNEQFF
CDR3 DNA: TGCAGCGTTGAAGAAGGGGCACAGAGTTACAATGAGCAGTTCTTC